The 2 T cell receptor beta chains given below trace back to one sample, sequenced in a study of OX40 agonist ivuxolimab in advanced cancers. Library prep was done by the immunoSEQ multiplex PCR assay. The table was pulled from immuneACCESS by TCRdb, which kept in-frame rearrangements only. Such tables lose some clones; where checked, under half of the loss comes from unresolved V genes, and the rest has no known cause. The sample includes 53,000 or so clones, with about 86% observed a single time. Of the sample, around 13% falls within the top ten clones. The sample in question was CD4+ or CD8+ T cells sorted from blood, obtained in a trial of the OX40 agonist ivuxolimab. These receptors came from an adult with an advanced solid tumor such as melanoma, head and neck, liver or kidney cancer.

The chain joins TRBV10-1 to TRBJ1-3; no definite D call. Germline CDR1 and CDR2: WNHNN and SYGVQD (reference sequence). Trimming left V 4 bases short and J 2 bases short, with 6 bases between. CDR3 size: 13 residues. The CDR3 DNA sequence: TGCGCCAGCAGTGCAACTACTGGAAACACCATATATTTT. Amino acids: CASSATTGNTIYF.

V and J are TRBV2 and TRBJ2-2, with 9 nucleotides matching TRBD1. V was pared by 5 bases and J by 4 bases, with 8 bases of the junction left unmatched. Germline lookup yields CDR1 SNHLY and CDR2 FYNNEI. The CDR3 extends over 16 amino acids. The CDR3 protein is CASSPGQGRSTGELFF. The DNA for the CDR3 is TGTGCCAGCAGTCCCGGACAGGGGCGATCCACCGGGGAGCTGTTTTTT.